One and the same sample provided the 26 T cell receptor beta chains below, sequenced in a study of blood T cell repertoires in COVID-19. Sequencing used immunoSEQ multiplex PCR; TCRdb keeps in-frame clones, though not all of them. The data hold roughly 100,000 clones, with roughly 84% observed a single time. Sequenced: peripheral blood. These receptors were obtained from a human donor in a cohort sampled during active COVID-19.

This clone has a single count. The chain couples TRBV7-8 to TRBJ1-2; TRBD1 matches 9 bases. V was pared by 5 bases and J by 6 bases, with 7 bases of the junction left unmatched. There are 14 residues in the CDR3. Looked up from germline, CDR1 is SGHVS and CDR2 is FQNEAQ. The CDR3 protein is CASSPRRTGDGYTF. The CDR3 nucleotides are TGTGCCAGCAGCCCACGCAGGACAGGGGATGGCTACACCTTC. The whole variable domain, remainder taken from reference TRBV7-8 and TRBJ1-2, is GAGVSQSPRYKVAKRGQDVALRCDPISGHVSLFWYQQALGQGPEFLTYFQNEAQLDKSGLPSDRFFAERPEGSVSTLKIQRTQQEDSAVYLCASSPRRTGDGYTFGSGTRLTVV.

The chain joins TRBV7-6 to TRBJ2-5, with 7 bases lining up with TRBD2. The V gene end was trimmed by 5 bases and the J gene end by 5 bases; junction bases not matched to a gene: 8. Germline V gene lookup returns CDR1 SGHVS and CDR2 FNYEAQ. The CDR3 has 14 residues. CDR3 sequence reads: CASSPQTSRETQYF. CDR3 nucleotide sequence: TGTGCCAGCAGCCCACAGACTAGCCGGGAGACCCAGTACTTC.

The CDR3, as DNA: TGTGCCAGCAGCGCAGTGGTGGGGGCAAATCAGCCCCAGCATTTT. As protein: CASSAVVGANQPQHF. The rearrangement joins TRBV28 to TRBJ1-5; TRBD1 might be the D (6 bases). Germline CDR1 MDHEN, CDR2 SYDVKM. V was pared by 6 bases and J by 4 bases, with 16 bases between. The CDR3 has 15 amino acids.

This clone showed up just once. This rearrangement joins TRBV3-1 (or the pseudogene TRBV3-2) to TRBJ2-3; 12 positions match TRBD2. The V and J ends lost 1 base and 2 bases, in that order; junction bases with no gene match: 1. CDR1 LGHDT and CDR2 YNNKEL come from the germline V gene (reference sequence). The CDR3 runs to 16 residues. Written as DNA, the CDR3 is TGTGCCAGCAGCCAAGGACTAGCGGGGGTCACAGATACGCAGTATTTT. Its translation: CASSQGLAGVTDTQYF.

DNA for the CDR3: TGCGCCAGCTCCGATAGCGGGGGGGCAGATACGCAGTATTTT. Protein: CASSDSGGADTQYF. The chain joins TRBV4-3 to TRBJ2-3; 11 bases match TRBD2. Germline CDR1 and CDR2: LGHNA and YSLEER. V lost 8 bases to trimming and J lost 4 bases; unmatched junction nucleotides: 5. The CDR3 totals 14 residues.

The chain links TRBV5-1 to TRBJ1-1; D is perhaps TRBD1 (5 bases). V was shortened by 1 base and J by 4 bases, with 8 bases between the two germline ends. Germline CDR1 and CDR2: SGHRS and YFSETQ. The length of the CDR3 is 13 residues. The DNA of the CDR3 is TGCGCCAGCAGCTTGACAGGATCCACTGAAGCTTTCTTT. Residues: CASSLTGSTEAFF.

CDR3 sequence: CASSFLLRGNTEAFF. For the CDR3, the DNA is TGTGCCAGCAGCTTCCTCTTAAGGGGGAACACTGAAGCTTTCTTT. This chain connects TRBV7-9 to TRBJ1-1; possible D gene TRBD1, 5 bases. The CDR3 length is 15 residues. V shed 3 bases and J shed 1 base, with 12 bases lying between them. Germline CDR1 is SEHNR and CDR2 is FQNEAQ (reference sequence).

This clone has a handful of counts. V gene TRBV28 combines with J gene TRBJ1-5; D uncertain. In germline, CDR1 is MDHEN, CDR2 SYDVKM. The length of the CDR3 is 13 residues. Between the trimmed V and J ends, which lost 1 base and 6 bases, there was a span of 7 bases. CDR3 amino acids: CASSLLGGQPQHF. In DNA, the CDR3 is TGTGCCAGCAGTTTATTGGGAGGTCAGCCCCAGCATTTT.

V gene TRBV28 combines with J gene TRBJ1-5; TRBD1 is a possible D gene (6 bases). CDR1 is MDHEN, CDR2 SYDVKM, per germline. Trimming pared 8 bases from V and 1 base from J, leaving 21 bases between. The CDR3 runs to 17 residues. CDR3 bases: TGTGCCAGCTTCCGCCCTCTGGGGCAGGGGAGCAATCAGCCCCAGCATTTT. As protein: CASFRPLGQGSNQPQHF.

The chain combines TRBV25-1 with TRBJ1-2, with 8 bases fitting TRBD1. The germline V gene has CDR1 MGHDK and CDR2 SYGVNS. V gave up 2 bases and J gave up 5 bases; unmatched junction bases: 1. The CDR3 extends over 13 amino acids. The CDR3: CASSEQGAYGYTF. The CDR3 nucleotides read TGTGCCAGCAGTGAACAGGGGGCGTATGGCTACACCTTC.

The rearrangement uses TRBV28 and TRBJ1-5; 7 positions match TRBD1. The ends lost 2 bases at V and 9 bases at J; junction bases unmatched: 10. Germline loops: CDR1 MDHEN, CDR2 SYDVKM. The CDR3 length is 15 residues. Here the CDR3 DNA reads TGTGCCAGCAGTTTAAAAGTACAGGGGATTCCGCCCCAGCATTTT. Amino acid sequence: CASSLKVQGIPPQHF.

The CDR3 DNA sequence: TGTGCCAGCAGCCAAGCCTATACACTGCGGGGTCAAGAGACCCAGTACTTC. Protein: CASSQAYTLRGQETQYF. This chain uses TRBV4-2 with TRBJ2-5; weak D call: TRBD2 (6 bases). Trimming took off 1 base at V and 2 bases at J, with 17 bases between the two ends. Germline V gene sequence: CDR1 LGHNA, CDR2 YNFKEQ. The length of the CDR3 is 17 residues.

This chain links TRBV6-5 with TRBJ1-1; D not certain. The CDR3 is 14 residues long. Germline V gene lookup returns CDR1 MNHEY and CDR2 SVGAGI. Trimming shortened V by 4 bases and J by 2 bases, and 11 bases separated the two germline ends. CDR3 nucleotides: TGTGCCAGCAGTTCCATAAGCCGTAACACTGAAGCTTTCTTT. Its protein is CASSSISRNTEAFF.

The table lists this clone with a few counts. The J gene is TRBJ1-5, the V gene TRBV2, with D unclear. Germline loops: CDR1 SNHLY, CDR2 FYNNEI. V was shortened by 6 bases and J by 3 bases, with 12 bases between the two germline ends. This CDR3 spans 14 amino acids. The CDR3 DNA is TGTGCCAGCAGCGTTTACCGGGTCAATCAGCCCCAGCATTTT. As protein: CASSVYRVNQPQHF.

The gene calls are TRBV30 and TRBJ2-5, with 10 bases aligning to TRBD2. CDR3 length: 16 residues. CDR1 and CDR2 from the germline V gene are GTSNPN and SVGIG (reference sequence). Unmatched junction bases numbered 12, after V lost 3 bases and J lost 5 bases. The CDR3: CAWSGESGGAHETQYF. Written as DNA, the CDR3 is TGTGCCTGGAGCGGGGAAAGCGGGGGGGCCCATGAGACCCAGTACTTC.

This chain connects TRBV4-3 to TRBJ1-4; TRBD1 is a possible D gene (6 bases). Germline-derived CDR1 and CDR2 are LGHNA and YSLEER. This CDR3 has 13 amino acids. The V end was cut by 2 bases, the J end by 8 bases, with 9 bases between. For the CDR3, the DNA is TGCGCCAGCAGCCAAAGGACAGCAGAAAAACTGTTTTTT. Its protein is CASSQRTAEKLFF.

This clone was counted between two and nine times. V and J are TRBV4-2 and TRBJ2-1; D is possibly TRBD2 (6 bases). The CDR3 is 17 residues long. Between the trimmed V and J ends, which lost 2 bases and 4 bases, there was a span of 18 bases. Germline V gives CDR1 LGHNA, CDR2 YNFKEQ. In DNA form, the CDR3 reads TGTGCCAGCAGCCAAAACAGCCGGGACTCCGATTACAATGAGCAGTTCTTC. It encodes CASSQNSRDSDYNEQFF.

V is TRBV7-6 and J is TRBJ1-1; 8 bases are shared with TRBD1. The CDR3 length is 17 residues. Germline CDR1 reads SGHVS; CDR2 reads FNYEAQ. V gave up 0 bases and J gave up 5 bases; unmatched junction bases: 11. The CDR3 region is CASSLAPPQGAYTEAFF. The CDR3 DNA follows: TGTGCCAGCAGCTTAGCCCCCCCCCAGGGGGCATATACTGAAGCTTTCTTT.

The rearrangement links TRBV25-1 to TRBJ1-1, with TRBD1 matching over 9 bases. J lost 1 base, V lost 8 bases, and 5 bases had no gene match. The CDR3 length is 14 residues. Germline lookup yields CDR1 MGHDK and CDR2 SYGVNS. CDR3 sequence (DNA): TGTGCCAGCCAAACGGACAGGGGGAACACTGAAGCTTTCTTT. This translates into CASQTDRGNTEAFF.

The chain couples TRBV4-1 to TRBJ2-3; D possibly corresponds to TRBD2 (5 bases). Deletions cut 3 bases from V and 13 bases from J, with 11 bases between. CDR1 is MGHRA, CDR2 YSYEKL, per germline. The CDR3 length is 11 residues. The CDR3 protein is CASSQNLREYF. The CDR3 region has the DNA TGCGCCAGCAGCCAGAACCTGAGGGAGTATTTT.

The gene calls are TRBV6-2 or TRBV6-3 and TRBJ2-3; 8 bases map to TRBD1. V dropped 6 bases and J dropped 4; count of bases not matched to a gene: 9. The CDR3 runs to 15 residues. Germline V gene sequence: CDR1 MNHEY, CDR2 SVGEGT. CDR3 amino acids: CASSSNNRGSDTQYF. CDR3 nucleotides: TGTGCCAGCAGCTCCAATAACAGGGGGTCAGATACGCAGTATTTT.

The genes are TRBV2 and TRBJ2-1; TRBD1 might be the D (5 bases). The CDR3 covers 18 residues. The V end lost 4 bases, the J end lost 4 bases, and 23 bases lay between the germline ends. CDR1 SNHLY and CDR2 FYNNEI come from the germline V gene. CDR3 bases: TGTGCCAGCAGTGCTACTTTCAAAAACACAGGTACATACAATGAGCAGTTCTTC. Its translation: CASSATFKNTGTYNEQFF.

The chain recombines TRBV7-6 with TRBJ2-2, with 10 nucleotides matching TRBD2. The CDR3 consists of 14 residues. Losses at the gene ends were 5 bases for V and 6 bases for J; bases not matched to a gene: 3. The germline V gene has CDR1 SGHVS and CDR2 FNYEAQ. The CDR3 reads CASSATSGAGELFF. Written as DNA, the CDR3 is TGTGCCAGCAGCGCAACTAGCGGGGCCGGGGAGCTGTTTTTT. Together with reference TRBV7-6 and TRBJ2-2, the CDR3 gives the full variable domain: GAGVSQSPRYKVTKRGQDVALRCDPISGHVSLYWYRQALGQGPEFLTYFNYEAQQDKSGLPNDRFSAERPEGSISTLTIQRTEQRDSAMYRCASSATSGAGELFFGEGSRLTVL.

The chain joins TRBV5-1 to TRBJ2-1; weak D call: TRBD2 (6 bases). V was clipped by 2 bases and J by 10 bases, with 7 bases between them. There are 11 residues in the CDR3. The germline V gene has CDR1 SGHRS and CDR2 YFSETQ. The CDR3 nucleotides are TGCGCCAGCAGCTTAGCGGGCGAGCAGTTCTTC. This translates into CASSLAGEQFF. The full variable domain, with the rest looked up from reference TRBV5-1 and TRBJ2-1, is KAGVTQTPRYLIKTRGQQVTLSCSPISGHRSVSWYQQTPGQGLQFLFEYFSETQRNKGNFPGRFSGRQFSNSRSEMNVSTLELGDSALYLCASSLAGEQFFGPGTRLTVL.

J is TRBJ2-7 and V is TRBV3-1 (or the pseudogene TRBV3-2); a weak D match, TRBD2 (7 bases). Germline V CDR1 and CDR2: LGHDT, YNNKEL (reference sequence). CDR3 length equals 14 residues. Trimming shortened V by 4 bases and J by 3 bases, and 13 bases separated the two germline ends. In nucleotides, the CDR3 is TGTGCCAGCAGCCGCCTAGGGGGGGTCTACGAGCAGTACTTC. This gives the protein CASSRLGGVYEQYF.

This rearrangement joins TRBV20-1 to TRBJ1-5, with 8 nucleotides matching TRBD1. The CDR3 length is 14 residues. Germline trimming cut 3 bases from V and 3 bases from J; bases unmatched to any gene: 4. CDR1 is DFQATT and CDR2 is SNEGSKA in the germline V gene (reference sequence). Here the CDR3 DNA reads TGCAGTGCTAGTGGACAGGGCTACAATCAGCCCCAGCATTTT. Encoded protein: CSASGQGYNQPQHF.